A single sample is the source of the 8 T cell receptor beta chains below, sequenced in a study of T cells in Graves' hyperthyroidism and ophthalmopathy. RNA transcripts were the template for amplifying TCR beta CDR3 regions. RT-PCR in the first round (using the HTBI primer set) targeted the TCR CDR3. TCRdb reanalysed the multiplex PCR reads using MiXCR and keeps one entry per CDR3 protein. The profile shows 300,000 to 450,000 distinct CDR3 sequences, roughly 18% of them singletons. Source material: blood. The receptor set was obtained from a woman between 40 and 55 years old with Graves' ophthalmopathy.

The chain combines TRBV12-5 with TRBJ2-3, with 7 positions matching TRBD2. CDR1 and CDR2 from the germline V gene are LGHNT and FRNRAP. The CDR3 loop spans 18 amino acids. Trimming cost V 6 bases and J 0 bases; bases outside gene matches: 15. The CDR3 is CASGFGTWLAVSTDTQYF. CDR3 nucleotides: TGTGCTAGTGGGTTTGGTACCTGGCTAGCGGTTAGCACAGATACGCAGTATTTT.

This clonotype has at least ten counts. The CDR3 DNA is TGTGCCAGCAGTTTATCGGGCCTAGCGGTAAGCTCCTACGAGCAGTACTTC. This encodes CASSLSGLAVSSYEQYF. The rearrangement links TRBV27 to TRBJ2-7, with 7 bases identical to TRBD2. V lost 0 bases to trimming and J lost 0 bases; unmatched junction nucleotides: 8. The CDR3 extends over 17 amino acids. Germline CDR1 reads MNHEY; CDR2 reads SMNVEV (reference sequence).

This CDR3 reads CASRLRGVLQETQYF. The DNA of the CDR3 is TGTGCCAGTAGGTTGAGGGGGGTCCTCCAAGAGACCCAGTACTTC. This chain links TRBV19 with TRBJ2-5; D might be TRBD1 or TRBD2, each matching 6 bases. CDR1 is LNHDA, CDR2 SQIVND, per germline (reference sequence). Trimming stripped 6 bases from V and 1 base from J, with 15 bases between. This CDR3 region has 15 residues.

Many counts were recorded for this clonotype. In DNA form, the CDR3 reads TGTGCCACCCCCCCGGGGGGCGAGCAGTACTTC. Its protein is CATPPGGEQYF. This chain connects TRBV6-1 to TRBJ2-7; 7 bases agree with TRBD2. There are 11 residues in the CDR3. Trimming removed 10 bases from V and 6 bases from J; junction bases left unmatched: 6. Germline CDR1 reads MNHNS; CDR2 reads SASEGT.

The chain uses TRBV28 and TRBJ2-5; D is possibly TRBD2 (6 bases). The CDR3 spans 16 residues. With 5 bases removed from V and 0 bases from J, the gap between germline ends came to 16 bases. CDR1 and CDR2 from the germline V gene are MDHEN and SYDVKM. The CDR3 nucleotides are TGTGCCAGCAGTCCTGGGACTGTACCTTACCAAGAGACCCAGTACTTC. It translates to CASSPGTVPYQETQYF.

This clonotype has a count of ten or more. J is TRBJ1-1 and V is TRBV29-1, with a weak D call TRBD1 (5 bases). V lost 4 bases and J lost 0, with 6 bases in between. CDR3 size: 12 residues. Germline V gene lookup returns CDR1 SQVTM and CDR2 ANQGSEA. CDR3 protein: CSVVRVNTEAFF. The CDR3 DNA reads TGCAGCGTTGTCAGGGTGAACACTGAAGCTTTCTTT.

This clonotype was counted a few times. This rearrangement joins TRBV19 to TRBJ2-2; the D is unclear. CDR3 length equals 16 residues. V was cut by 7 bases and J by 0 bases, with 15 bases left in between. CDR1 is LNHDA and CDR2 is SQIVND in the germline V gene (reference sequence). For the CDR3, the DNA is TGTGCCAGTACCGACGCCCCAGACCCGAACACCGGGGAGCTGTTTTTT. Its translation is CASTDAPDPNTGELFF. Based on the CDR3 plus reference TRBV19 and TRBJ2-2, the full variable domain is DGGITQSPKYLFRKEGQNVTLSCEQNLNHDAMYWYRQDPGQGLRLIYYSQIVNDFQKGDIAEGYSVSREKKESFPLTVTSAQKNPTAFYLCASTDAPDPNTGELFFGEGSRLTVL.

This clonotype was detected ten times or more. The chain couples TRBV6-5 to TRBJ2-7; 8 bases align to TRBD1. With 8 bases clipped from V and 6 bases from J, the junction kept 15 bases outside the gene matches. CDR3 length: 15 residues. CDR1 is MNHEY and CDR2 is SVGAGI in the germline V gene. The chain's CDR3 is CASLASGQGAVEQYF. CDR3 bases: TGTGCCAGCTTGGCGTCCGGGCAGGGGGCGGTCGAGCAGTACTTC.